This T cell receptor (beta chain) originates from a study of blood T cell repertoires in COVID-19. Profiling relied on immunoSEQ multiplex PCR, and the TCRdb table lists in-frame clones only, not all of them. The sample has under 150,000 clones, roughly 80% seen once; the top ten hold 2% to 2.5%. Germline CDR1 reads SGHTA; CDR2 reads FQGNSA. The length of the CDR3 is 15 residues. V gave up 2 bases and J gave up 6 bases, with 11 bases separating them. This clonotype was sampled from a young man with acute or convalescent COVID-19. The sample taken for sequencing was peripheral blood. The genes are TRBV7-2 and TRBJ1-6; D is unresolved. DNA of the CDR3: TGTGCCAGCAGCTTATATGGCCCTTCTAATTCACCCCTCCACTTT. As protein: CASSLYGPSNSPLHF.